This TCR beta chain was observed in a study of T cell responses to AZD1222 COVID-19 vaccine. This table comes from immunoSEQ multiplex PCR, and its TCRdb copy is limited to in-frame clones, with some not included. The table lists roughly 180,000 clones, 85% to 90% of them singletons. This sequence originates from an adult in good health. The material sequenced was peripheral blood, taken on day 0 of AZD1222 vaccination.

This chain's CDR3 is CASSFTPNSNQPQHF. CDR3 sequence (DNA): TGTGCCAGCAGCTTTACTCCAAATAGCAATCAGCCCCAGCATTTT. The chain uses TRBV7-2 and TRBJ1-5; no reliable D call. Germline V gene lookup returns CDR1 SGHTA and CDR2 FQGNSA. The V end lost 3 bases, the J end lost 0 bases, and 9 bases lay between the germline ends. The CDR3 runs to 15 residues.